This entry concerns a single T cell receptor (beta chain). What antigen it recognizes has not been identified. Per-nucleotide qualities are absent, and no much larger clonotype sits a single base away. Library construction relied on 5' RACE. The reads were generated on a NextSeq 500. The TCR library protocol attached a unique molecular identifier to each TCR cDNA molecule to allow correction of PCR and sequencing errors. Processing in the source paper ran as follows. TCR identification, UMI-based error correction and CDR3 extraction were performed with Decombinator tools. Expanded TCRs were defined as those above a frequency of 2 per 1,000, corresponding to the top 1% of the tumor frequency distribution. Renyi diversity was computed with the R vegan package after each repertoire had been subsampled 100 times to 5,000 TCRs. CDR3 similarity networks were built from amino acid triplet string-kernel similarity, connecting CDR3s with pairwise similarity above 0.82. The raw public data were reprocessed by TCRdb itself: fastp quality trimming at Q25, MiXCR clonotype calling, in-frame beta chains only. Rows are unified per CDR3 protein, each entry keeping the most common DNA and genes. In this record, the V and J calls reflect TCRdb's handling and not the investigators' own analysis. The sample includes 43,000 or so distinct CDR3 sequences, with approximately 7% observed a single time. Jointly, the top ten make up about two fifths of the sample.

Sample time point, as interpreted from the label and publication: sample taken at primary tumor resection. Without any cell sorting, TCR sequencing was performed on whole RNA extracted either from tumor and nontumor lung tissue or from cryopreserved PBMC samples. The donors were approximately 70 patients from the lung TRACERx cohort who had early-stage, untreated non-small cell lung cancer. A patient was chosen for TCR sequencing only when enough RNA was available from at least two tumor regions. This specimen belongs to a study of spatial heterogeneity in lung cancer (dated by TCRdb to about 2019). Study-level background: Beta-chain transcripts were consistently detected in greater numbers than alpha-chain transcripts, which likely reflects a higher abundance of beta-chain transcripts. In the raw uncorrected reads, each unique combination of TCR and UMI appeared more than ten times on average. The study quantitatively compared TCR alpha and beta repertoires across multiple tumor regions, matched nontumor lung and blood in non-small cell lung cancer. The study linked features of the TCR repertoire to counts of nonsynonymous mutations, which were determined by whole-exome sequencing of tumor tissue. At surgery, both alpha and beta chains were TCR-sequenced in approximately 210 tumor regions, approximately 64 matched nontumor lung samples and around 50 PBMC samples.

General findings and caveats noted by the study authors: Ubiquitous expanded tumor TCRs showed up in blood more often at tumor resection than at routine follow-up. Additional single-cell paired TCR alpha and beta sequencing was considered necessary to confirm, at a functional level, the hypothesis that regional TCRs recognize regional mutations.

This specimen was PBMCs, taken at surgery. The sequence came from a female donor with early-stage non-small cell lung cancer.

Here the CDR3 is given as CASTQGQDTQYF. The DNA is TGTGCCAGCACCCAAGGACAGGATACGCAGTATTTT. Rearrangement joined TRBV7-2 to TRBJ2-3; the best D guess is TRBD1, with 6 bases matching. The CDR3 numbers 12 residues from cysteine through phenylalanine. The sequence is cut down to CDR3 DNA, 36 bases in frame from base 1. A distance of 11 bases separates the germline ends of V and J, which lose 7 bases and 6 bases respectively. CDR1 and CDR2 (SGHTA, FQGNSA) derive from the germline V gene. The full variable domain, completed from the reference TRBV7-2 and TRBJ2-3 proteins outside the CDR3, reads GAGVSQSPSNKVTEKGKDVELRCDPISGHTALYWYRQSLGQGLEFLIYFQGNSAPDKSGLPSDRFSAERTGGSVSTLTIQRTQQEDSAVYLCASTQGQDTQYFGPGTRLTVL.